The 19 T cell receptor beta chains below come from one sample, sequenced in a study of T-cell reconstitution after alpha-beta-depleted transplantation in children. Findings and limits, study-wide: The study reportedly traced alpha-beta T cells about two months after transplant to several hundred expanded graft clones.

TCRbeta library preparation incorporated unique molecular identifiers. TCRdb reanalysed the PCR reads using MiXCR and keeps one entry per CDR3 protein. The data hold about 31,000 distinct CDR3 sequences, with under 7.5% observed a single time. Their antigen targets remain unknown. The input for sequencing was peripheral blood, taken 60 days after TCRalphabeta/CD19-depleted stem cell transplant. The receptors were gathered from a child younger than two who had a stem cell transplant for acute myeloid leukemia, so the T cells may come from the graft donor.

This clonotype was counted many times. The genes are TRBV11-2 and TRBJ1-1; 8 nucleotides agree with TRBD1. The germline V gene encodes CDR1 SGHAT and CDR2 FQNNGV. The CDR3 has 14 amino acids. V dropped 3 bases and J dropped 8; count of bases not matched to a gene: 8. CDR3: CASSFGQGPREAFF. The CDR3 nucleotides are TGTGCCAGCAGCTTCGGACAGGGCCCAAGGGAAGCTTTCTTT.

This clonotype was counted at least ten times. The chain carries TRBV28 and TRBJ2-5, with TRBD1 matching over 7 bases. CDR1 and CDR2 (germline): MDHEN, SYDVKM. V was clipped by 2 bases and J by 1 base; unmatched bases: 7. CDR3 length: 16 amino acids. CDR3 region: CASSLPRQGGQETQYF. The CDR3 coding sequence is TGTGCCAGCAGTTTACCCAGACAGGGTGGCCAAGAGACCCAGTACTTC. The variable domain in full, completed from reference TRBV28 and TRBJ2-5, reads DVKVTQSSRYLVKRTGEKVFLECVQDMDHENMFWYRQDPGLGLRLIYFSYDVKMKEKGDIPEGYSVSREKKERFSLILESASTNQTSMYLCASSLPRQGGQETQYFGPGTRLLVL.

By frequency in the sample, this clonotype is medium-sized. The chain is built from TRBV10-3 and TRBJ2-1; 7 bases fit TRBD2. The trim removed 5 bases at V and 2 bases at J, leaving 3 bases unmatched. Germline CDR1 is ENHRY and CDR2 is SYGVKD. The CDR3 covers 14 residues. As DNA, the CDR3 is TGTGCCATCAGTCCCCTAGCGGCCTACAATGAGCAGTTCTTC. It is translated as CAISPLAAYNEQFF.

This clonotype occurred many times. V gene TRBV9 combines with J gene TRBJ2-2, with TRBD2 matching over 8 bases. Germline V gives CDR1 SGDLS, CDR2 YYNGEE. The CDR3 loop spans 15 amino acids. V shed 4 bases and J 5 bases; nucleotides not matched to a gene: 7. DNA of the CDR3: TGTGCCAGCAGCCCGAGCGGGAGAGGAACCGGGGAGCTGTTTTTT. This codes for CASSPSGRGTGELFF.

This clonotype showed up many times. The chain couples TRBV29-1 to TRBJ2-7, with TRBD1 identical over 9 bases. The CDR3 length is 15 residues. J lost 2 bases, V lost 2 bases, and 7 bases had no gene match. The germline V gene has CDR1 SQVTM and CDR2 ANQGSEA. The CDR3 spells CSVEMRDRAPYEQYF. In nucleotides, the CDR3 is TGCAGCGTTGAAATGAGGGACAGGGCCCCCTACGAGCAGTACTTC.

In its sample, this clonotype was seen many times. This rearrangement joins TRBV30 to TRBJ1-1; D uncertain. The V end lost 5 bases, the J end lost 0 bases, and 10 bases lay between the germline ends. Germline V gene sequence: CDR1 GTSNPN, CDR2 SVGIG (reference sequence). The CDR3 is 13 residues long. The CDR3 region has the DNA TGTGCCTGGTACTCGTATATGAACACTGAAGCTTTCTTT. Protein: CAWYSYMNTEAFF.

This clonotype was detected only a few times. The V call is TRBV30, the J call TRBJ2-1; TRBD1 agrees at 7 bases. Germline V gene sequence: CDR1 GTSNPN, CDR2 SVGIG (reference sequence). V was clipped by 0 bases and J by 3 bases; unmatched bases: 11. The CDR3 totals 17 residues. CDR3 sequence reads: CAWSVLSPGQLYNEQFF. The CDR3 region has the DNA TGTGCCTGGAGTGTACTTTCGCCGGGACAGCTCTACAATGAGCAGTTCTTC. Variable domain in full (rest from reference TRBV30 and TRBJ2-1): SQTIHQWPATLVQPVGSPLSLECTVEGTSNPNLYWYRQAAGRGLQLLFYSVGIGQISSEVPQNLSASRPQDRQFILSSKKLLLSDSGFYLCAWSVLSPGQLYNEQFFGPGTRLTVL.

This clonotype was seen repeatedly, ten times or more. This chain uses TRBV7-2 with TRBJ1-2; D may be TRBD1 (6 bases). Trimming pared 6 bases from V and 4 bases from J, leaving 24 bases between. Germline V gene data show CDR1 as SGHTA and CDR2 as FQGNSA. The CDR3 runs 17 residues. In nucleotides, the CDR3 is TGTGCCAGCAGTAGTACAGGGATACGAGGGATGTTCTATGGCTACACCTTC. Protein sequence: CASSSTGIRGMFYGYTF.

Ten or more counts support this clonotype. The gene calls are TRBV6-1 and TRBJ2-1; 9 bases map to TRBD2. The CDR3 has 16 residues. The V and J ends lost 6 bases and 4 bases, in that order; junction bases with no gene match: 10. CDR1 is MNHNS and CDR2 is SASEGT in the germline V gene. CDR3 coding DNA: TGTGCCAGCAGCCCCTTTAGCGGGAGAGGGTACAATGAGCAGTTCTTC. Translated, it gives CASSPFSGRGYNEQFF.

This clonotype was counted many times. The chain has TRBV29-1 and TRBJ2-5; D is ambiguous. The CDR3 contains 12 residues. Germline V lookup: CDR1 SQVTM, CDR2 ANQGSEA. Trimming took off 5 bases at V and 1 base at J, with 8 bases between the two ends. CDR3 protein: CSVRAIQETQYF. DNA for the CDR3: TGCAGCGTTAGGGCGATCCAAGAGACCCAGTACTTC.

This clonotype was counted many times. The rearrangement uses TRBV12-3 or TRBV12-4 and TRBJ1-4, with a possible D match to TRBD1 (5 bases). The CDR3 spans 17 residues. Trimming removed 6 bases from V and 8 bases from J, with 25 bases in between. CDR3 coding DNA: TGTGCCAGCAGCCTCGACAGTTGGACCTTCTCATTCGAAAAACTGTTTTTT. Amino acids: CASSLDSWTFSFEKLFF.

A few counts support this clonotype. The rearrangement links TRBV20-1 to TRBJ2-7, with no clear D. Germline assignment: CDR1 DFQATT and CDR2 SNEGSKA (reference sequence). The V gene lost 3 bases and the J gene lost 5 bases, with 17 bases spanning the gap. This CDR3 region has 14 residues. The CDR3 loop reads CSARSGIWPHEQYF. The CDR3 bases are TGCAGTGCTAGGTCGGGCATTTGGCCCCACGAGCAGTACTTC.

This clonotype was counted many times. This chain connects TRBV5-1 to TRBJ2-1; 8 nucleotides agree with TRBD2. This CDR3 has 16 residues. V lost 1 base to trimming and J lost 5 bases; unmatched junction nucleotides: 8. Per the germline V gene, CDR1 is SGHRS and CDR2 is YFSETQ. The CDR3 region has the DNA TGCGCCAGCAGCTTGTTTTTAGGAGCGGGAGACAATGAGCAGTTCTTC. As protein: CASSLFLGAGDNEQFF.

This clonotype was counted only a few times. The CDR3 loop reads CASQPTGDRNQPQHF. DNA of the CDR3: TGTGCCAGCCAACCCACAGGGGATCGAAATCAGCCCCAGCATTTT. The chain has TRBV6-1 and TRBJ1-5; 7 bases line up with TRBD1. From germline, CDR1 is MNHNS and CDR2 SASEGT. V trimming: 8 bases; J trimming: 4 bases; junction bases outside the gene matches: 11. This CDR3 is built from 15 residues.

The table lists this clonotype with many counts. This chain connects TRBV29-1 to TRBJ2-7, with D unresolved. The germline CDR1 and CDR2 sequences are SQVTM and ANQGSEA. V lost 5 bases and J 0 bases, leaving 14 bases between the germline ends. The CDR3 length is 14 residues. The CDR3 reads CSVNSHRSSYEQYF. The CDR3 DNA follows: TGCAGCGTTAATAGTCACCGGAGCTCCTACGAGCAGTACTTC.

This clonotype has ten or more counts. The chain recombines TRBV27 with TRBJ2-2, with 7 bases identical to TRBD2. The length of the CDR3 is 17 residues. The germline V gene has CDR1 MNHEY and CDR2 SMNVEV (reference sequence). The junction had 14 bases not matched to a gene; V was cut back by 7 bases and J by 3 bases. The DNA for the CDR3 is TGTGCCAGCACCGCCTCGGGCGGGAGAATCTACACCGGGGAGCTGTTTTTT. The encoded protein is CASTASGGRIYTGELFF.

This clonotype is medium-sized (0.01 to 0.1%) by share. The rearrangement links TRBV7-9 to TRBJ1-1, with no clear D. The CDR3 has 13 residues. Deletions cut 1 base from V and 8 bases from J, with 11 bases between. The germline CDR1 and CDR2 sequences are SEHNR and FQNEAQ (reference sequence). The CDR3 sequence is CASSLEMGTEAFF. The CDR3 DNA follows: TGTGCCAGCAGCTTAGAAATGGGAACCGAAGCTTTCTTT.

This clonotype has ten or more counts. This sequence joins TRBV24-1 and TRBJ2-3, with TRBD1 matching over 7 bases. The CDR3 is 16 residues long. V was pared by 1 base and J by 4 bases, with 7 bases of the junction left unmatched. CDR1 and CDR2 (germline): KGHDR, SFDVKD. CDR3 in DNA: TGTGCCACCAGTGATTTACGGGACAGAGACCCAGATACGCAGTATTTT. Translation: CATSDLRDRDPDTQYF.

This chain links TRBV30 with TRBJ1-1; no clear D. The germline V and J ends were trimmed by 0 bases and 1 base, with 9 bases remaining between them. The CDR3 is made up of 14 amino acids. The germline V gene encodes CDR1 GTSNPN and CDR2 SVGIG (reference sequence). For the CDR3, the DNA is TGTGCCTGGAGTGTGCCCGCGGAGAACACTGAAGCTTTCTTT. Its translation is CAWSVPAENTEAFF.